These T cell receptor beta chains were read from a single sample in a study of blood T cell repertoires in COVID-19. This table comes from immunoSEQ multiplex PCR, and its TCRdb copy is limited to in-frame clones, with some not included. The table shows about 250,000 clones, with approximately 86% occurring only once. What was sequenced was peripheral blood. The receptors stem from an older woman who had recovered from COVID-19. Each CDR3 is given with its conserved first and last residue. Each record gives: CDR3 protein, CDR3 DNA, CDR3 length, clone size, J gene, V gene, D gene. D genes are given only for firm matches. A clone size is listed for some rows: how often the clone was seen (once, few, many), or a class if it is expanded.

CDR3aa: CASSFTGVVRDEQYF
CDR3nt: TGTGCCAGCAGCTTCACAGGGGTTGTACGGGACGAGCAGTACTTC
len: 15
abundance: .
j_gene: TRBJ2-7
v_gene: TRBV11-2
d_gene: TRBD1

CDR3aa: CASSILEGPYEQYF
CDR3nt: TGTGCCAGTAGTATACTGGAGGGTCCCTACGAGCAGTACTTC
len: 14
abundance: .
j_gene: TRBJ2-7
v_gene: TRBV19
d_gene: .

CDR3aa: CASSYSTDTQYF
CDR3nt: TGTGCCAGCAGCTATTCCACAGATACGCAGTATTTT
len: 12
abundance: .
j_gene: TRBJ2-3
v_gene: TRBV3-1/TRBV3-2
d_gene: .

CDR3aa: CASSLLLAGDTGELFF
CDR3nt: TGTGCCAGCAGCTTACTACTAGCGGGGGACACCGGGGAGCTGTTTTTT
len: 16
abundance: once
j_gene: TRBJ2-2
v_gene: TRBV7-3
d_gene: TRBD2

CDR3aa: CASSQDAGGGYYGYTF
CDR3nt: TGTGCCAGCAGCCAAGATGCAGGGGGCGGATACTATGGCTACACCTTC
len: 16
abundance: .
j_gene: TRBJ1-2
v_gene: TRBV3-1/TRBV3-2
d_gene: TRBD1

CDR3aa: CASSMDRGRPQYF
CDR3nt: TGTGCCAGCAGCATGGACAGGGGGCGCCCACAGTACTTC
len: 13
abundance: .
j_gene: TRBJ2-5
v_gene: TRBV27
d_gene: TRBD1

CDR3aa: CASSLDRIFTEAFF
CDR3nt: TGCGCCAGCAGCCTCGACAGGATTTTCACTGAAGCTTTCTTT
len: 14
abundance: .
j_gene: TRBJ1-1
v_gene: TRBV5-1
d_gene: .

CDR3aa: CASSPRAGTGGGETQYF
CDR3nt: TGTGCCAGCAGCCCTAGGGCCGGGACAGGGGGCGGAGAGACCCAGTACTTC
len: 17
abundance: .
j_gene: TRBJ2-5
v_gene: TRBV7-2
d_gene: TRBD1

CDR3aa: CASSLVQGVGEKLFF
CDR3nt: TGTGCCAGCAGCTTGGTACAGGGTGTTGGTGAAAAACTGTTTTTT
len: 15
abundance: .
j_gene: TRBJ1-4
v_gene: TRBV14
d_gene: .

CDR3aa: CASSVVGQGGETQYF
CDR3nt: TGTGCCAGCAGCGTAGTTGGACAGGGCGGAGAGACCCAGTACTTC
len: 15
abundance: .
j_gene: TRBJ2-5
v_gene: TRBV9
d_gene: TRBD1

CDR3aa: CASRRDSNTGELFF
CDR3nt: TGTGCCAGCAGACGGGACAGTAACACCGGGGAGCTGTTTTTT
len: 14
abundance: .
j_gene: TRBJ2-2
v_gene: TRBV5-4
d_gene: TRBD1

CDR3aa: CASSQGPSGGVYNEQFF
CDR3nt: TGTGCCAGCAGCCAAGGTCCTAGCGGGGGGGTCTACAATGAGCAGTTCTTC
len: 17
abundance: .
j_gene: TRBJ2-1
v_gene: TRBV3-1/TRBV3-2
d_gene: TRBD2